This T cell receptor beta chain comes out of a study of cytomegalovirus exposure and HLA in healthy donors (dated by TCRdb to the late 2010s). Describing the broader study: An earlier analysis of some 500 of the donors reported approximately 270 Gb of sequence data and around 120 million unique TCR beta sequences from approximately 180 million T cells. Around 320 gigabases of sequencing data and approximately 85 million unique TCR sequences were included in an early release covering about 620 HLA-typed donors. Of the 300 to 450 genotyped donors, over 80% were placed in the genetic ancestry cluster associated with self-reported Caucasian donors. The aim of the study was to test whether cataloging public T cell receptors could identify signatures of past pathogen exposure. The T cell repertoires of around 730 subjects were profiled by immunosequencing and related to cytomegalovirus serostatus. A separate validation cohort of over 95 different subjects was used in addition to the 666-subject first cohort. High-throughput TCR immunosequencing, statistical association of individual TCRs with disease status, and machine learning were combined to predict cytomegalovirus infection status. In a later analysis, previously published TCR beta repertoires from more than 500 donors were re-analyzed and high-resolution HLA genotyping was added so that TCR occurrence patterns could be studied. In the later analysis, no new phenotypic data were used to find candidate immune exposures; instead, reliance was placed on TCR beta sequences and their occurrence across donors. An earlier analysis of approximately 580 of the donors used high-throughput TCR beta sequencing to judge whether each TCR beta V gene segment behaved as functional or pseudogenic. Donor age, sex, ethnicity and CMV serostatus were collected together with the repertoire data. A later genetic analysis took genome-wide SNP genotypes for about 55% of the 666 donors and used that subset as a discovery cohort. Every discovery cohort repertoire had been produced on one sequencing platform. Both class I and class II loci were covered by HLA typing, at four-digit resolution. Typing coverage varied by locus: about 620-640 donors for A, B, C, DRB1 and DQB1; approximately 500 for DQA1; some 610 for DPA1; approximately 470 for DPB1. Because of strong linkage in the cohort, five DR-DQ haplotypes were treated as single units for association and clustering. On average, 235,054 unique TCR beta nucleotide sequences were sequenced per donor among a few hundred genotyped donors of the cohort, with roughly a sixth of those sequences being non-productive.

In total, roughly 710 healthy bone marrow donors made up the cohort. Cohort members were all nominally healthy when sampled, although unrecorded immune exposures were likely present. The donor was CMV seropositive and belonged to the group of 250 to 300 seropositive cohort members. A peripheral blood sample was provided by each donor, and peripheral blood mononuclear cells were used for TCR beta sequencing. Genomic DNA was extracted from the blood cell samples with the Qiagen DNeasy Blood Extraction Kit. V lost 0 bases and J lost 1 base, and the count of bases not matched to a germline gene is 5. The CDR3 goes from the cysteine to the phenylalanine over 16 residues. The entry retains the CDR3 DNA only, 48 bases that are in frame from base 1. For CDR1 and CDR2, the germline V gene lists SGDLS and YYNGEE. On the study overall, not on this receptor specifically: The study listed 150 to 200 TCR beta chains as associated with cytomegalovirus. According to a later genetic analysis, donors in an Asian-associated ancestry cluster had fewer N-insertions in productive TCRs than the roughly 670-donor mean. In a later analysis, TCR association rates were found to vary across HLA loci, with the most associated TCRs seen for DRB1 alleles and the fewest for HLA-C alleles. Roughly uniform sequencing depth across donors was assumed in presence/absence analyses, although this assumption may not hold. HLA typing was unavailable for some donors at each locus, so association tests used only the typed subset. Cytomegalovirus status was reported to be diagnosed by the classifier with high specificity and sensitivity in both the original and validation cohorts. A later genetic analysis associated a missense DCLRE1C variant with V-gene and J-gene trimming of TCR beta chains, and an independent cohort replicated the association. The authors suggested that the approach could potentially be extended to other disease states and immunological phenotypes. A later analysis reported that several top co-occurrence clusters appeared linked to parvovirus B19, influenza, CMV and Epstein-Barr virus. A cluster of highly shared sequence variants was judged likely to represent a technical artifact of the sequencing pipeline. In a later analysis, most CMV-associated TCR beta chains were found to appear HLA-restricted, with HLA associations seemingly driven largely by CMV exposure. This cohort had only TCR beta chains sequenced, and the lack of alpha or paired-chain data limited which features could be detected. Because counts were too low, about 18 rarely observed V segments, including chromosome 9 orphons, were left out of the earlier analysis of 500 to 650 of the donors. When HLA alleles, especially DR and DQ, strongly co-occurred, attributing TCR associations to individual alleles was difficult. In an earlier analysis of more than 500 of the donors, most TCR beta V segments appeared in productive rearrangements about 87% or about 30% of the time, broadly matching IMGT annotations. A further reported finding was that TCR beta sequences accurately predicted the HLA-A and HLA-B alleles for most subjects in the first cohort. The 87-base-pair reads could not distinguish some IMGT-functional V segments, including TRBV6-2 and TRBV6-3, so those segments were excluded. Most TCR sequences were observed very rarely across donors, whereas some public TCRs were present in many individuals. At a false discovery rate of 0.05, a later analysis linked about 17,000 TCR beta sequences to specific HLA alleles. Compared with equally common non-associated chains, HLA-associated TCR beta chains in a later analysis were more clonally expanded and had lower generation probabilities. Correlated functional status among segregating V segments might be attributable to linkage disequilibrium, but an unknown experimental factor could not be ruled out. A few of the identified cytomegalovirus-associated TCR beta chains were confirmed in vitro to be specific for cytomegalovirus antigens. For the cohort, immune exposure information was limited to CMV serostatus.

Comment on this clone: The antigen this receptor binds is unknown. Base qualities are not recorded, but no much larger clone differs from it by a single base.

The library was produced with the immunoSEQ multiplex PCR assay. A mixture of 60 forward primers for TCR Vbeta segments and 13 reverse primers for TCR Jbeta segments was used in the multiplex PCR. The CDR3 region of rearranged TCR beta genes was amplified from genomic DNA by a multiplex PCR assay. The Illumina HiSeq System was used to sequence the amplified TCR beta libraries as 87-base-pair reads. The study's processing was this. A later analysis tallied around 80 million unique TCR beta chains across the 610 or so repertoires, and about 10 million of those chains were shared by two or more donors. To remove PCR and sequencing errors, raw reads were error-corrected and collapsed into unique sequences using a nearest-neighbor algorithm that merged closely related sequences. Alignment of CDR3 sequences to IMGT reference sequences was used to assign V, D and J gene segments. For a sequence to be retained, a match of at least six nucleotides to both a V gene segment and a J gene segment was required. Rearrangements were called productive when the CDR3 lacked stop codons and stayed in frame with V and J; all others were non-productive. CDR3 was defined according to IMGT convention as the region running from the second conserved V-encoded cysteine to the conserved J-encoded phenylalanine. Sequences without an unambiguous match to a single V gene segment were excluded from the earlier analysis of a few hundred of the donors. In an earlier analysis of 450 to 700 of the donors, V segments were called functional above 56.7% productive rearrangements and were called segregating when the between-donor standard deviation exceeded 5%. A statistical classification framework was developed to diagnose cytomegalovirus status using the catalog of TCR beta chain sequences. A later analysis assigned V and J genes by comparing TCR nucleotide sequences with IMGT/GENE-DB human TR gene sequences. A later analysis assigned CDR3 sequences and most-parsimonious VDJ recombination scenarios with the TCRdist pipeline. In a later analysis, each TCR beta chain was defined by its CDR3 amino acid sequence together with its V-gene family, and reads without a unique V-gene family were excluded. In a later analysis, a few hundred highly shared, low-generation-probability nucleotide sequences were removed to address suspected cross-contamination and a sequencing artifact. For each public chain, a later analysis derived a clonal expansion index from normalized ranks of inferred template counts within each repertoire. In a later analysis, generation probabilities were computed using a VDJ recombination model fitted to out-of-frame rearrangements, and the results were checked against IGoR. In a later analysis, hypergeometric tests were used to score TCR-TCR, TCR-HLA and TCR-CMV co-occurrence, with a repertoire-size bias correction applied to TCR pairs. False discovery rates were estimated in a later analysis by permuting HLA or CMV assignments 20 times. In a later analysis, co-occurring TCRs were grouped using DBSCAN, with TCRdist sequence similarity added in when clustering inside HLA-allele-positive subsets. Repertoires with fewer than 30,000 or more than 120,000 public chains were left out of co-occurrence clustering, as were five repertoires with anomalous nucleotide sharing. TCRdb retrieved this table from immuneACCESS and kept in-frame rearrangements only. Not all clones are present; in checked studies, unresolved V genes account for under half, and no reason is known for the remainder. V and J calls and clone size are copied from that table; D and trimming were computed from the DNA. For this sample the table gives some 250,000 clones, of which about four fifths were detected only once. 5.4% of the sample comes from the top ten.

Recombination joined TRBV9 with TRBJ2-5; 8 of the junction bases match TRBD2. The sequence was collected from a woman aged 40 to 50 in good health and CMV-seropositive. The sequenced sample consisted of PBMCs. Here is the DNA: TGTGCCAGCAGCGTAGGACTAGCGCAACTCCAAGAGACCCAGTACTTC. Translated, this gives CASSVGLAQLQETQYF.